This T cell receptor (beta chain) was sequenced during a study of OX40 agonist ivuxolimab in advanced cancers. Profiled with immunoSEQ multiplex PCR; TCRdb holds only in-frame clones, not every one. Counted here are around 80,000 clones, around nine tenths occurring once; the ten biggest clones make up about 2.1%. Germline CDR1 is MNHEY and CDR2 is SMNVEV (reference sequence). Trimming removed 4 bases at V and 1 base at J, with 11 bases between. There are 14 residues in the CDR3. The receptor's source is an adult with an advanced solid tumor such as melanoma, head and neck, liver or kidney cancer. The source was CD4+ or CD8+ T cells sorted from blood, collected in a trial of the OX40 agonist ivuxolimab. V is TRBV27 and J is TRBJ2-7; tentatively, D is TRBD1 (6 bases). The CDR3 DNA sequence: TGTGCCAGCAGTTGGGTAGGGGGATCCTACGAGCAGTACTTC. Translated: CASSWVGGSYEQYF.